The 29 T cell receptor beta chains below come from one sample, sequenced in a study of cytomegalovirus exposure and HLA in healthy donors (dated by TCRdb to 2017 to 2019). The method was the immunoSEQ multiplex PCR assay. For the multiplex PCR, a mixture combining 60 forward primers for TCR Vbeta segments and 13 reverse primers for TCR Jbeta segments was used. The immuneACCESS repertoire file appears here via TCRdb, limited to in-frame rearrangements. These files lack a portion of the clones; in checked studies, under half of the deficit traces to unresolved V genes, and the cause of the others is not known. The sample table lists about 96,000 clones, around 64% of them with a count of one. The top ten constitute approximately 3% of the sample. The sequenced sample was PBMCs. These receptors were obtained from a man aged 55-75 years in good health and CMV-seronegative.

This clone showed up just a few times. The chain is built from TRBV25-1 and TRBJ1-2, with D possibly matching TRBD1 (6 bases). CDR3 length equals 15 residues. Trimming stripped 5 bases from V and 2 bases from J, with 15 bases between. CDR1 is MGHDK, CDR2 SYGVNS, per germline. DNA of the CDR3: TGTGCCAGCAGTTTTATGGACAGCGAAAACTATGGCTACACCTTC. Protein: CASSFMDSENYGYTF.

This clone appeared a few times. The rearrangement uses TRBV6-1 and TRBJ1-5; possible D gene TRBD1, 5 bases. There are 15 residues in the CDR3. The V end lost 4 bases, the J end lost 2 bases, and 12 bases lay between the germline ends. Germline values: CDR1 MNHNS, CDR2 SASEGT. CDR3 sequence (DNA): TGTGCCAGCAGTGGGATAGACAGTCGCAATCAGCCCCAGCATTTT. Its translation is CASSGIDSRNQPQHF.

The V and J genes are TRBV7-9 and TRBJ2-1; 7 nucleotides agree with TRBD2. The CDR3 length is 16 residues. With V trimmed by 5 bases and J by 5 bases, 12 bases remained unmatched. Germline V gene data show CDR1 as SEHNR and CDR2 as FQNEAQ (reference sequence). The CDR3 is CASSREGLSWDNEQFF. In DNA, the CDR3 is TGTGCCAGCAGCAGGGAGGGTTTAAGCTGGGACAATGAGCAGTTCTTC.

The chain employs TRBV19 and TRBJ2-3, with a weak D call TRBD2 (6 bases). Deletions cut 2 bases from V and 5 bases from J, with 11 bases between. The CDR3 covers 14 residues. The germline V gene has CDR1 LNHDA and CDR2 SQIVND (reference sequence). The CDR3 protein is CASSIRGIGDTQYF. CDR3 DNA: TGTGCCAGTAGTATACGGGGGATTGGAGATACGCAGTATTTT.

As for this clone: The sample carries other DNA sequences with the same CDR3. The chain uses TRBV5-1 and TRBJ1-4; 7 bases fit TRBD1. J was trimmed by 8 bases and V by 0 bases; bases with no gene match: 4. The CDR3 extends over 14 amino acids. Germline CDR1 SGHRS, CDR2 YFSETQ. CDR3 in amino acids: CASSLGQGGEKLFF. In DNA form, the CDR3 reads TGCGCCAGCAGCTTGGGACAGGGTGGAGAAAAACTGTTTTTT. The full variable domain, in which reference TRBV5-1 and TRBJ1-4 provide the parts outside the CDR3, is KAGVTQTPRYLIKTRGQQVTLSCSPISGHRSVSWYQQTPGQGLQFLFEYFSETQRNKGNFPGRFSGRQFSNSRSEMNVSTLELGDSALYLCASSLGQGGEKLFFGSGTQLSVL.

This sequence joins TRBV2 and TRBJ1-5; TRBD1 agrees at 9 bases. The ends lost 7 bases at V and 4 bases at J; junction bases unmatched: 5. CDR1 is SNHLY, CDR2 FYNNEI, per germline. This CDR3 contains 14 residues. CDR3 sequence: CASTGTGQNQPQHF. The CDR3 nucleotides read TGTGCCAGCACGGGGACAGGGCAGAATCAGCCCCAGCATTTT.

The chain couples TRBV2 to TRBJ1-4; D remains unclear. V was cut by 4 bases and J by 5 bases, with 14 bases left in between. Germline CDR1 reads SNHLY; CDR2 reads FYNNEI. The CDR3 runs to 15 residues. The CDR3 protein is CASSGRRSLNEKLFF. The CDR3 nucleotides read TGTGCCAGCAGTGGGAGACGGAGCCTCAATGAAAAACTGTTTTTT.

This clone has only a few counts. V is TRBV27 and J is TRBJ2-3, with TRBD1 matching over 8 bases. The germline CDR1 and CDR2 sequences are MNHEY and SMNVEV (reference sequence). This CDR3 comprises 16 residues. The V gene end was trimmed by 7 bases and the J gene end by 5 bases; junction bases not matched to a gene: 14. In DNA form, the CDR3 reads TGTGCCAGCACCTCAATTCGACAGGGGATTGTAGATACGCAGTATTTT. Its translation: CASTSIRQGIVDTQYF.

This clone has more than one count but fewer than ten. The J gene is TRBJ2-3, the V gene TRBV9; 11 bases are shared with TRBD2. Germline assignment: CDR1 SGDLS and CDR2 YYNGEE. The CDR3 contains 17 residues. V lost 1 base and J lost 4; bases outside the gene matches: 8. The CDR3 nucleotides are TGTGCCAGCAGCGTACGGGGTCTAGCGGGAGGTGCAGATACGCAGTATTTT. Amino acid sequence: CASSVRGLAGGADTQYF.

The chain is built from TRBV4-2 and TRBJ1-2; 9 positions agree with TRBD1. This CDR3 has 14 amino acids. Germline trimming cut 4 bases from V and 5 bases from J; bases unmatched to any gene: 5. Per the germline V gene, CDR1 is LGHNA and CDR2 is YNFKEQ. The CDR3 DNA sequence: TGTGCCAGCAGCCTAGAGGACAGGGGATATGGCTACACCTTC. This translates into CASSLEDRGYGYTF.

This clone was counted between two and nine times. J is TRBJ2-2 and V is TRBV30; 8 positions agree with TRBD1. The germline V gene encodes CDR1 GTSNPN and CDR2 SVGIG (reference sequence). Trimming removed 2 bases from V and 3 bases from J; junction bases left unmatched: 5. The CDR3 is 15 amino acids. Written as DNA, the CDR3 is TGTGCCTGGAGTTGGCAGGGGGCAGACACCGGGGAGCTGTTTTTT. The encoded protein is CAWSWQGADTGELFF.

The gene calls are TRBV5-6 and TRBJ2-3; TRBD2 agrees at 11 bases. Germline trimming cut 6 bases from V and 0 bases from J; bases unmatched to any gene: 9. The germline V gene has CDR1 SGHDT and CDR2 YYEEEE. This CDR3 spans 17 amino acids. The CDR3 DNA sequence: TGTGCCAGCACCCGGGTAGCGGGGGGGCTCAGCACAGATACGCAGTATTTT. Its protein product is CASTRVAGGLSTDTQYF.

In this sample, this clone turned up a few times. This chain connects TRBV6-1 to TRBJ2-2; D remains unclear. The CDR3 is made up of 14 amino acids. Germline-derived CDR1 and CDR2 are MNHNS and SASEGT. Trimming removed 8 bases from V and 1 base from J, with 11 bases in between. The chain's CDR3 is CASWRRGNTGELFF. The CDR3 region has the DNA TGTGCCAGCTGGCGGAGAGGGAACACCGGGGAGCTGTTTTTT.

The chain links TRBV28 to TRBJ1-5, with D hard to call. The V end lost 6 bases, the J end lost 3 bases, and 9 bases lay between the germline ends. This CDR3 comprises 13 residues. In germline, CDR1 is MDHEN, CDR2 SYDVKM. The CDR3 here is CASSLVANQPQHF. The CDR3 DNA reads TGTGCCAGCAGCCTTGTAGCCAATCAGCCCCAGCATTTT.

The chain links TRBV7-6 to TRBJ2-1; no clear D gene. CDR1 is SGHVS and CDR2 is FNYEAQ in the germline V gene. V was trimmed by 1 base and J by 9 bases, leaving 10 bases between them. CDR3 length: 13 residues. CDR3 protein: CASSLGASSEQFF. Written as DNA, the CDR3 is TGTGCCAGCAGCTTAGGGGCAAGTAGTGAGCAGTTCTTC.

The rearrangement links TRBV7-9 to TRBJ2-7; TRBD1 matches at 8 bases. The CDR3 extends over 13 amino acids. The V gene's germline CDR1 is SEHNR and CDR2 FQNEAQ (reference sequence). With V trimmed by 5 bases and J by 6 bases, 6 bases remained unmatched. CDR3 nucleotides: TGTGCCAGCAGCAACGGACAGGGCCGCGAGCAGTACTTC. This translates into CASSNGQGREQYF.

This clone has a single count. This chain joins TRBV5-1 and TRBJ2-3, with D possibly being TRBD2 (5 bases). Germline CDR1 and CDR2: SGHRS and YFSETQ. Trimming pared 0 bases from V and 1 base from J, leaving 15 bases between. The CDR3 has 17 residues. CDR3 in DNA: TGCGCCAGCAGCTTGGAAGCTTCTAGCAGTCGCACAGATACGCAGTATTTT. Its translation: CASSLEASSSRTDTQYF.

This chain joins TRBV29-1 and TRBJ1-4; the match to TRBD1 covers 7 bases. V was pared by 3 bases and J by 7 bases, with 5 bases of the junction left unmatched. The CDR3 loop spans 13 amino acids. The germline V gene encodes CDR1 SQVTM and CDR2 ANQGSEA. The CDR3 spells CSVDRGQGEKLFF. The CDR3 DNA follows: TGCAGCGTTGATAGGGGGCAGGGTGAAAAACTGTTTTTT.

The genes are TRBV4-1 and TRBJ1-4; D not resolved. The germline V gene encodes CDR1 MGHRA and CDR2 YSYEKL. V was cut by 1 base and J by 12 bases, with 12 bases left in between. CDR3 length equals 13 residues. The CDR3 spells CASSQAASLELFF. The CDR3 nucleotides are TGCGCCAGCAGCCAAGCCGCCAGTCTGGAACTGTTTTTT.

The V call is TRBV28, the J call TRBJ1-5; a weak D match, TRBD1 (5 bases). The length of the CDR3 is 14 residues. V shed 7 bases and J shed 4 bases, with 14 bases lying between them. Germline CDR1 MDHEN, CDR2 SYDVKM. CDR3 protein: CASTTGGLNQPQHF. The CDR3 bases are TGTGCCAGCACTACCGGGGGATTGAATCAGCCCCAGCATTTT. The entire variable domain, with the rest obtained from reference TRBV28 and TRBJ1-5, is as follows: DVKVTQSSRYLVKRTGEKVFLECVQDMDHENMFWYRQDPGLGLRLIYFSYDVKMKEKGDIPEGYSVSREKKERFSLILESASTNQTSMYLCASTTGGLNQPQHFGDGTRLSIL.

This clone was detected only a few times. The chain employs TRBV5-6 and TRBJ2-1; TRBD1 agrees at 10 bases. Germline loops: CDR1 SGHDT, CDR2 YYEEEE. The V and J ends lost 6 bases and 7 bases, in that order; junction bases with no gene match: 16. The CDR3 covers 17 residues. The CDR3 bases are TGTGCCAGCAACCCTAAACCGGGACAGGGGTTTGTGAATGAGCAGTTCTTC. As protein: CASNPKPGQGFVNEQFF.

This chain uses TRBV30 with TRBJ2-1; 11 bases match TRBD2. In germline, CDR1 is GTSNPN, CDR2 SVGIG (reference sequence). The CDR3 is 15 amino acids. With V trimmed by 4 bases and J by 9 bases, 11 bases remained unmatched. This CDR3 reads CAWNTLAGGEGEQFF. The CDR3 DNA sequence: TGTGCCTGGAATACGCTAGCGGGAGGTGAGGGTGAGCAGTTCTTC.

This chain connects TRBV19 to TRBJ2-7; maybe TRBD1 (6 bases). From germline, CDR1 is LNHDA and CDR2 SQIVND (reference sequence). V was trimmed by 2 bases and J by 1 base, leaving 9 bases between them. CDR3 length: 14 residues. This CDR3 reads CASSIRDISYEQYF. The CDR3 DNA reads as TGTGCCAGTAGTATACGGGACATATCCTACGAGCAGTACTTC. Full variable domain (outside the CDR3, taken from reference TRBV19 and TRBJ2-7): DGGITQSPKYLFRKEGQNVTLSCEQNLNHDAMYWYRQDPGQGLRLIYYSQIVNDFQKGDIAEGYSVSREKKESFPLTVTSAQKNPTAFYLCASSIRDISYEQYFGPGTRLTVT.

The CDR3 sequence is CASSVAVTSGGAYNEQFF. The CDR3 DNA is TGTGCCAGCAGCGTAGCCGTGACTAGCGGGGGGGCCTACAATGAGCAGTTCTTC. V gene TRBV9 combines with J gene TRBJ2-1; 14 bases line up with TRBD2. CDR3 length equals 18 residues. CDR1 is SGDLS and CDR2 is YYNGEE in the germline V gene. J lost 2 bases, V lost 0 bases, and 4 bases had no gene match.

By proportion, this clone is medium-sized. The V call is TRBV18, the J call TRBJ2-6, with D unclear. The CDR3 length is 13 residues. CDR1 is KGHSH, CDR2 LQKENI, per germline. V lost 3 bases and J 4 bases, leaving 4 bases between the germline ends. CDR3: CASSPSGANVLTF. The DNA for the CDR3 is TGTGCCAGCTCACCTTCGGGGGCCAACGTCCTGACTTTC.

V usage is TRBV19 and J usage is TRBJ2-1; D may be TRBD2 (6 bases). The CDR3 sequence is 17 residues long. The germline gives CDR1 LNHDA, CDR2 SQIVND (reference sequence). V gave up 3 bases and J gave up 0 bases, with 15 bases separating them. The CDR3 bases are TGTGCCAGTAGTATGGCCCGGGGCGGGGCCTCCTACAATGAGCAGTTCTTC. The encoded protein is CASSMARGGASYNEQFF. The complete variable domain, with remaining parts taken from reference TRBV19 and TRBJ2-1, reads DGGITQSPKYLFRKEGQNVTLSCEQNLNHDAMYWYRQDPGQGLRLIYYSQIVNDFQKGDIAEGYSVSREKKESFPLTVTSAQKNPTAFYLCASSMARGGASYNEQFFGPGTRLTVL.

This sequence joins TRBV5-5 and TRBJ1-4; no reliable D call. The CDR3 is made up of 15 amino acids. The ends were cut back, 0 bases at V and 2 bases at J, with 8 bases in the middle. Germline assignment: CDR1 SGHKS and CDR2 YYEKEE (reference sequence). The chain's CDR3 is CASSLARRTNEKLFF. The DNA of the CDR3 is TGTGCCAGCAGCTTGGCGAGGCGCACTAATGAAAAACTGTTTTTT. Full variable domain (outside the CDR3, taken from reference TRBV5-5 and TRBJ1-4): DAGVTQSPTHLIKTRGQQVTLRCSPISGHKSVSWYQQVLGQGPQFIFQYYEKEERGRGNFPDRFSARQFPNYSSELNVNALLLGDSALYLCASSLARRTNEKLFFGSGTQLSVL.

This clone was seen more than once but under ten times. The chain carries TRBV13 and TRBJ2-7, with D possibly TRBD2 on 5 matching bases. V shed 5 bases and J shed 3 bases, with 14 bases lying between them. The CDR3 runs to 14 residues. Germline CDR1 is PRHDT and CDR2 is FYEKMQ (reference sequence). The CDR3 spells CASSLGVSLYEQYF. CDR3 bases: TGTGCCAGCAGCCTGGGAGTCTCCCTCTACGAGCAGTACTTC. Full variable domain (rest looked up from reference TRBV13 and TRBJ2-7): AAGVIQSPRHLIKEKRETATLKCYPIPRHDTVYWYQQGPGQDPQFLISFYEKMQSDKGSIPDRFSAQQFSDYHSELNMSSLELGDSALYFCASSLGVSLYEQYFGPGTRLTVT.

The chain has TRBV28 and TRBJ2-7, with a tentative D call TRBD2 (6 bases). Germline V gene lookup returns CDR1 MDHEN and CDR2 SYDVKM. The CDR3 loop spans 13 amino acids. V gave up 2 bases and J gave up 3 bases, with 8 bases separating them. In DNA form, the CDR3 reads TGTGCCAGCAGTTTAGGGGGGAACTACGAGCAGTACTTC. Translation: CASSLGGNYEQYF. Full variable domain (outside the CDR3, taken from reference TRBV28 and TRBJ2-7): DVKVTQSSRYLVKRTGEKVFLECVQDMDHENMFWYRQDPGLGLRLIYFSYDVKMKEKGDIPEGYSVSREKKERFSLILESASTNQTSMYLCASSLGGNYEQYFGPGTRLTVT.